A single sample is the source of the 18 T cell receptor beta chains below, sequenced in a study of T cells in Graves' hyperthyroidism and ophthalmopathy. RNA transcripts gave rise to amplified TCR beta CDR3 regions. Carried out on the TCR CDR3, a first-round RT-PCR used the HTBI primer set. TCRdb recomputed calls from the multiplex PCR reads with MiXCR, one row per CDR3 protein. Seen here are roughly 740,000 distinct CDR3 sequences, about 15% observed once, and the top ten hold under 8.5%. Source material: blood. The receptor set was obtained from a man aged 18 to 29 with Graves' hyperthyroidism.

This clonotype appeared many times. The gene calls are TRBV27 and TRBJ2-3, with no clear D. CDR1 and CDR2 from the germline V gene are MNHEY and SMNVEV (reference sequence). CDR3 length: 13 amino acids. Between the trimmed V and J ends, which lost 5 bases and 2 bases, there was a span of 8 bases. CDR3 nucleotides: TGTGCCAGCAGTCCAGTACTCACAGATACGCAGTATTTT. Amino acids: CASSPVLTDTQYF.

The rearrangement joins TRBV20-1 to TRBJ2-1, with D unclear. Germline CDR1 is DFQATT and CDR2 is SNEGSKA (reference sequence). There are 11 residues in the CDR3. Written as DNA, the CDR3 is TGCGGAAGTGGCTATTACAATGAGCAGTTCTTC. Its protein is CGSGYYNEQFF.

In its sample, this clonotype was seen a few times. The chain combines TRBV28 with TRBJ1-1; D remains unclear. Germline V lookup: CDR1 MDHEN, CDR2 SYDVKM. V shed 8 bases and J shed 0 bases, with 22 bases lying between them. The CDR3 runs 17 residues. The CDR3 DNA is TGTGCCAGCGTGTCCTATCGACACGGGCTTATGAACACTGAAGCTTTCTTT. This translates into CASVSYRHGLMNTEAFF.

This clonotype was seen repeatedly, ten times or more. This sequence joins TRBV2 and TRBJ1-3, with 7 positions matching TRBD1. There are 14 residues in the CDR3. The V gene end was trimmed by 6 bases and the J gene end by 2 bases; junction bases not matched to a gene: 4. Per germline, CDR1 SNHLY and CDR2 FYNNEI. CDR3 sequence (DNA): TGTGCCAGCAGCTTGCAGGGGGCTGGAAACACCATATATTTT. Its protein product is CASSLQGAGNTIYF.

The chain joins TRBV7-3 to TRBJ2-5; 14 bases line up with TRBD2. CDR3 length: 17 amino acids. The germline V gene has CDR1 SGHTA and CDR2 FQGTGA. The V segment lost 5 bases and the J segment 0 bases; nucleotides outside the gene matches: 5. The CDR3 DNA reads TGTGCCAGCAGCCTCCGGACTAGCGGGAGGTACCAAGAGACCCAGTACTTC. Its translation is CASSLRTSGRYQETQYF.

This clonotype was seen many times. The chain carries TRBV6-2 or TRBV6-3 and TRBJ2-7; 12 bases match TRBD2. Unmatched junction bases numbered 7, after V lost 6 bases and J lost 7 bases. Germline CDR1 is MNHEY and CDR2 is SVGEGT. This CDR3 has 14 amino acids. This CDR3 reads CASSWTSGAGEQYF. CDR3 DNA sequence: TGTGCCAGCAGCTGGACTAGCGGGGCGGGGGAGCAGTACTTC.

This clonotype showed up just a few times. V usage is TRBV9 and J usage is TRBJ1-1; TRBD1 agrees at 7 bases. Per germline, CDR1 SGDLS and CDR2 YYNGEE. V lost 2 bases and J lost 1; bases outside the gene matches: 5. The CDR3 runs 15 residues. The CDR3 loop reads CASSVVTGWNTEAFF. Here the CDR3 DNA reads TGTGCCAGCAGCGTTGTGACAGGGTGGAACACTGAAGCTTTCTTT.

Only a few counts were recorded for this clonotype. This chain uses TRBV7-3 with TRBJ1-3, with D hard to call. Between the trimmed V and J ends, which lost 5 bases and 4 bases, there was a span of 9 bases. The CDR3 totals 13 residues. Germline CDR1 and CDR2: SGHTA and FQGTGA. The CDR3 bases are TGTGCCAGCAGCCAACCCGCCGGAAACACCATATATTTT. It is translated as CASSQPAGNTIYF. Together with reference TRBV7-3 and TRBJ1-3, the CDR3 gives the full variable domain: GAGVSQTPSNKVTEKGKYVELRCDPISGHTALYWYRQSLGQGPEFLIYFQGTGAADDSGLPNDRFFAVRPEGSVSTLKIQRTERGDSAVYLCASSQPAGNTIYFGEGSWLTVV.

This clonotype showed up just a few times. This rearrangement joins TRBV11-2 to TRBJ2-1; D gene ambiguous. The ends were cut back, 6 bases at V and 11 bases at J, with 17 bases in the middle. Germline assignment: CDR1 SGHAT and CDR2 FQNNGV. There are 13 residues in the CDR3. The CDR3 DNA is TGTGCCAGCAGTTACCCTACTGCTGATAAGCAGTTCTTC. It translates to CASSYPTADKQFF.

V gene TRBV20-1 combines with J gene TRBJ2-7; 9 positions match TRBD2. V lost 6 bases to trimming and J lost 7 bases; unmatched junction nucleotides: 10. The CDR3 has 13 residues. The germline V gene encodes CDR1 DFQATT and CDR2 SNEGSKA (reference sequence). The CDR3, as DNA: TGCAGTGCCCCGGGACTAGCAAGTTGGGAGCAGTACTTC. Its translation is CSAPGLASWEQYF.

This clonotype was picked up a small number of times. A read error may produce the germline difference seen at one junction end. The CDR3 region is CASSLDRTRGELFF. For the CDR3, the DNA is TGTGCCAGCAGCCTTGACAGGACCCGCGGGGAACTGTTTTTT. The chain combines TRBV7-2 with TRBJ2-2, with D possibly being TRBD1 or TRBD2 (6 bases each). This CDR3 contains 14 residues. Germline V lookup: CDR1 SGHTA, CDR2 FQGNSA.

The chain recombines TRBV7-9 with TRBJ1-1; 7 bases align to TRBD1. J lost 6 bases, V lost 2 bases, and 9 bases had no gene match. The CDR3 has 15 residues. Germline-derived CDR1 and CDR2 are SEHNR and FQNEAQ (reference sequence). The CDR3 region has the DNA TGTGCCAGCAGCTTACCCTTCGGACAGGCCGCTGAAGCTTTCTTT. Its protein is CASSLPFGQAAEAFF.

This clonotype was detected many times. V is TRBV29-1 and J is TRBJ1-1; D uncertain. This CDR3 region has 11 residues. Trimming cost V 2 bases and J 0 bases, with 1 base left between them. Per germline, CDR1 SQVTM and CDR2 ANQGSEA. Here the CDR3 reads CSVELNTEAFF. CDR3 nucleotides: TGCAGCGTTGAACTGAACACTGAAGCTTTCTTT.

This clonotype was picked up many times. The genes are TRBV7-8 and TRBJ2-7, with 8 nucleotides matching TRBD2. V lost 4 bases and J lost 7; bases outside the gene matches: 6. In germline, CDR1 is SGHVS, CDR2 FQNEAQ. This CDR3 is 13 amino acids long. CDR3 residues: CASSWRLAREQYF. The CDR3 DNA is TGTGCCAGCAGCTGGAGACTAGCGAGGGAGCAGTACTTC. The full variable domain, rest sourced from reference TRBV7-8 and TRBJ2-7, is GAGVSQSPRYKVAKRGQDVALRCDPISGHVSLFWYQQALGQGPEFLTYFQNEAQLDKSGLPSDRFFAERPEGSVSTLKIQRTQQEDSAVYLCASSWRLAREQYFGPGTRLTVT.

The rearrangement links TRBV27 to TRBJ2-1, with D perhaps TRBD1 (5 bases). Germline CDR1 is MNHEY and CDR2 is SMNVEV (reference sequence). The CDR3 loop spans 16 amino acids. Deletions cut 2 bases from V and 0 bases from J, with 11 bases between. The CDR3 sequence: CASSLRGPSSYNEQFF. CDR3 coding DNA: TGTGCCAGCAGTTTAAGGGGCCCGAGCTCCTACAATGAGCAGTTCTTC.

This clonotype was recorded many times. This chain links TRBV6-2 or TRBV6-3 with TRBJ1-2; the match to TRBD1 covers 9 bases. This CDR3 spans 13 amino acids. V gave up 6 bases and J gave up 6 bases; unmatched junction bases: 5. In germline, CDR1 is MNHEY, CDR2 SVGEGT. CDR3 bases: TGTGCCAGCAGGCGGACAGGGGAGGATGGCTACACCTTC. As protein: CASRRTGEDGYTF.

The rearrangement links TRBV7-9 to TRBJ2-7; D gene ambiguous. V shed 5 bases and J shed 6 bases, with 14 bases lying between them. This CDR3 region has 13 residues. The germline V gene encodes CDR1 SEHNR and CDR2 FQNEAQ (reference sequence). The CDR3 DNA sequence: TGTGCCAGCAGCACGACCTCCCTAGGCGAGCAGTACTTC. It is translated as CASSTTSLGEQYF. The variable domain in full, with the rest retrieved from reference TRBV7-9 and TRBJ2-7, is DTGVSQNPRHKITKRGQNVTFRCDPISEHNRLYWYRQTLGQGPEFLTYFQNEAQLEKSRLLSDRFSAERPKGSFSTLEIQRTEQGDSAMYLCASSTTSLGEQYFGPGTRLTVT.

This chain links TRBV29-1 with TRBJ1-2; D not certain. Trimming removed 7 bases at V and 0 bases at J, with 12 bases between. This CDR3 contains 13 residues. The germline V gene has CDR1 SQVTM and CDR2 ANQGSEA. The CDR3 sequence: CSEKKTTNYGYTF. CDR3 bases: TGCAGCGAAAAGAAGACAACTAACTATGGCTACACCTTC.